This passage covers 7 T cell receptor beta chains from one sample sequenced in a study of blood T cell repertoires in COVID-19. The assay was immunoSEQ multiplex PCR, and TCRdb's table has in-frame clones only and misses some. The sample records hundreds of thousands of clones, around 89% being singletons. Sequenced input: PBMCs or T cells enriched from blood (not recorded which). These receptors all stem from an older woman in a cohort exposed to, infected with or recovered from COVID-19 (not recorded which).

The chain joins TRBV7-3 to TRBJ2-2, with a possible D match to TRBD2 (6 bases). V dropped 5 bases and J dropped 6 bases, with 19 bases sitting between them. CDR3 length equals 16 residues. Germline-derived CDR1 and CDR2 are SGHTA and FQGTGA. The CDR3 DNA sequence: TGTGCCAGCAGCCCAGGAGGGACGCGGGGTTCCGGGGAGCTGTTTTTT. This encodes CASSPGGTRGSGELFF. The whole variable domain, filled in from reference TRBV7-3 and TRBJ2-2, reads GAGVSQTPSNKVTEKGKYVELRCDPISGHTALYWYRQSLGQGPEFLIYFQGTGAADDSGLPNDRFFAVRPEGSVSTLKIQRTERGDSAVYLCASSPGGTRGSGELFFGEGSRLTVL.

This rearrangement joins TRBV7-3 to TRBJ2-1, with D possibly TRBD2 on 5 matching bases. CDR1 is SGHTA, CDR2 FQGTGA, per germline. V was cut by 5 bases and J by 2 bases, with 10 bases left in between. CDR3 length equals 14 residues. The CDR3: CASSRSGPYNEQFF. DNA for the CDR3: TGTGCCAGCAGCCGGAGCGGCCCCTACAATGAGCAGTTCTTC.

The chain couples TRBV10-1 to TRBJ2-1; 8 bases fit TRBD2. V lost 3 bases, J lost 0 bases, and 7 bases stayed unmatched. This CDR3 comprises 17 residues. CDR1 is WNHNN, CDR2 SYGVQD, per germline (reference sequence). The DNA for the CDR3 is TGCGCCAGCAGTGACCTAGCGGGTCGGAGCTCCTACAATGAGCAGTTCTTC. Translated, it gives CASSDLAGRSSYNEQFF.

V and J are TRBV5-1 and TRBJ2-1; 11 bases are shared with TRBD1. Germline trimming cut 0 bases from V and 14 bases from J; bases unmatched to any gene: 7. CDR1 and CDR2 (germline): SGHRS, YFSETQ. The CDR3 is made up of 14 amino acids. CDR3 sequence (DNA): TGCGCCAGCAGCTTGGAGGGACAGGGGGTCCGCAAGTTCTTC. Its translation: CASSLEGQGVRKFF.

The gene calls are TRBV27 and TRBJ1-4; 10 nucleotides line up with TRBD1. Germline values: CDR1 MNHEY, CDR2 SMNVEV (reference sequence). This CDR3 region has 15 residues. After removal of 8 bases from V and 3 bases from J, the junction contained 6 bases not matched to a gene. This CDR3 reads CASGTGVGSNEKLFF. CDR3 nucleotides: TGTGCCAGCGGGACAGGGGTGGGTTCTAATGAAAAACTGTTTTTT.

The gene calls are TRBV11-2 and TRBJ2-7, with TRBD2 matching over 8 bases. Germline V gene sequence: CDR1 SGHAT, CDR2 FQNNGV. The CDR3 runs to 13 residues. Trimming took 5 bases from V and 7 from J; bases not matched to a gene: 7. CDR3 residues: CASSQTGGREQYF. CDR3 sequence (DNA): TGTGCCAGCAGCCAAACGGGGGGGAGGGAGCAGTACTTC.

The chain employs TRBV6-5 and TRBJ2-7; the match to TRBD1 covers 9 bases. With V trimmed by 9 bases and J by 7 bases, 10 bases remained unmatched. Germline V gives CDR1 MNHEY, CDR2 SVGAGI. The CDR3 runs 13 residues. The CDR3 DNA sequence: TGTGCCAGTTACCCGGGACAGGGTAGGGAGCAGTACTTC. Translated, it gives CASYPGQGREQYF.